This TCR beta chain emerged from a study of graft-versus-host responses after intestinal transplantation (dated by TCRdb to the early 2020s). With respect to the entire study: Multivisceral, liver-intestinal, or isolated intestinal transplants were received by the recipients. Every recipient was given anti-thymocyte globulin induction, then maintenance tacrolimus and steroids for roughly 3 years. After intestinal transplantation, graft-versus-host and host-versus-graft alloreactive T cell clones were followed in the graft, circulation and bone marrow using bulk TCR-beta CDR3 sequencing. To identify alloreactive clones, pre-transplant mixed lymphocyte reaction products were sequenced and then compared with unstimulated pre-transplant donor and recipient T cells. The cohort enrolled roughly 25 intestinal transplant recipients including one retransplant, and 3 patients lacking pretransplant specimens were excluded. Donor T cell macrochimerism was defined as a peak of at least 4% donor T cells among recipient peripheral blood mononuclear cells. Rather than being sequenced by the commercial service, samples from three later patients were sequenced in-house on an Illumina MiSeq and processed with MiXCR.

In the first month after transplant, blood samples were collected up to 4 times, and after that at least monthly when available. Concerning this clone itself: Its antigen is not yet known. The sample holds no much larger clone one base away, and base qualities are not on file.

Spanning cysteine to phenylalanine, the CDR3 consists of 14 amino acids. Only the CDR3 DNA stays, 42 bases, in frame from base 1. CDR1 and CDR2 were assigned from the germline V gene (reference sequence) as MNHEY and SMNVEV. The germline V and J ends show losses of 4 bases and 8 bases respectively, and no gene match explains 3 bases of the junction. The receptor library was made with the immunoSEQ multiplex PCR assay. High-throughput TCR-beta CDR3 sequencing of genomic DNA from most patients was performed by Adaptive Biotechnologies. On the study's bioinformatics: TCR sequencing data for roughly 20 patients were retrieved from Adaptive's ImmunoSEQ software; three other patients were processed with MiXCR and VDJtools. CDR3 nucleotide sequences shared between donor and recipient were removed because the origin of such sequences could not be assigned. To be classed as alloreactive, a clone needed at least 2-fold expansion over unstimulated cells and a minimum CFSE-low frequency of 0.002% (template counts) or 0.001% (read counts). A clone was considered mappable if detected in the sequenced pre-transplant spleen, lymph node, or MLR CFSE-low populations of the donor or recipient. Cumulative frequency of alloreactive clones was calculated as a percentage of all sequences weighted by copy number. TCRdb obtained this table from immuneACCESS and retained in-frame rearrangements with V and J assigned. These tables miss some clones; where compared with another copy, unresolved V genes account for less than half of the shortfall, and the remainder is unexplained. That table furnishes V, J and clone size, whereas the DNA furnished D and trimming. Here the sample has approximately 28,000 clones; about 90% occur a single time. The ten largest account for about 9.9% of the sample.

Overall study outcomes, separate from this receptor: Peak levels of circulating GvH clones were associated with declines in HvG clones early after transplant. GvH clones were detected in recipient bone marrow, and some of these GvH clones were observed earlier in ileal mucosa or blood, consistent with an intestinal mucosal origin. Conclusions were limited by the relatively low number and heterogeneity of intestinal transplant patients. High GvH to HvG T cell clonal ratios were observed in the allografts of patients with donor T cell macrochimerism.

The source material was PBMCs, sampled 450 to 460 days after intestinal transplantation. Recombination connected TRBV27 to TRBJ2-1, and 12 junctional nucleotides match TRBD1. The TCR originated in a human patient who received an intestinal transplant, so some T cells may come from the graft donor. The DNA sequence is TGTGCCAGCAGTTACGGGACAGGGGGCCATGAGCAGTTCTTC. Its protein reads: CASSYGTGGHEQFF.